These 9 T cell receptor beta chains were sequenced from one sample in a study of cytomegalovirus exposure and HLA in healthy donors. The PCR had 60 Vbeta and 13 Jbeta primers. Here immunoSEQ multiplex PCR was the method, and the copy in TCRdb shows in-frame clones only, minus some. The sample contains 80,000 to 130,000 clones, around 80% of which appear only once. Sample: PBMCs. The receptors were gathered from a woman in her forties or fifties in good health and CMV-seropositive.

This clone is medium-sized by share. V is TRBV4-1 and J is TRBJ2-7; possible D gene TRBD2, 5 bases. The germline V and J ends were trimmed by 4 bases and 5 bases, with 15 bases remaining between them. The germline V gene encodes CDR1 MGHRA and CDR2 YSYEKL. The CDR3 is 14 residues long. CDR3 loop: CASSLDTSGNEQYF. The CDR3 DNA sequence: TGCGCCAGCAGCCTCGACACTAGTGGAAACGAGCAGTACTTC.

The chain has TRBV4-1 and TRBJ2-5; D may be TRBD2 (5 bases). CDR1 and CDR2 from the germline V gene are MGHRA and YSYEKL. Trimming took off 0 bases at V and 3 bases at J, with 17 bases between the two ends. The CDR3 spans 17 residues. CDR3 in DNA: TGCGCCAGCAGCCAAGAGGGCTTTAACCCCGGGGAAGAGACCCAGTACTTC. It codes for CASSQEGFNPGEETQYF.

V and J are TRBV11-2 and TRBJ1-1; 9 bases match TRBD1. The CDR3 spans 15 residues. With V trimmed by 6 bases and J by 3 bases, 8 bases remained unmatched. Germline V gene data show CDR1 as SGHAT and CDR2 as FQNNGV. The CDR3 sequence is CASSPHRGRDTEAFF. Written as DNA, the CDR3 is TGTGCCAGCAGTCCACACAGGGGGCGAGACACTGAAGCTTTCTTT.

The rearrangement joins TRBV6-1 to TRBJ1-1, with D possibly matching TRBD1 (5 bases). V was cut by 1 base and J by 0 bases, with 9 bases left in between. Germline V gene data show CDR1 as MNHNS and CDR2 as SASEGT. This CDR3 region has 15 residues. This chain's CDR3 is CASSEVRGMNTEAFF. In DNA, the CDR3 is TGTGCCAGCAGTGAAGTAAGGGGAATGAACACTGAAGCTTTCTTT.

The CDR3 is CASQEGGYEQYF. In DNA form, the CDR3 reads TGCGCCAGCCAGGAGGGAGGGTACGAGCAGTACTTC. The chain joins TRBV5-1 to TRBJ2-7, with 7 bases lining up with TRBD2. With 7 bases clipped from V and 4 bases from J, the junction kept 5 bases outside the gene matches. CDR3 length equals 12 residues. Germline V CDR1 and CDR2: SGHRS, YFSETQ.

The count of this clone is one. The chain combines TRBV13 with TRBJ1-2; D might be TRBD1 (5 bases). The length of the CDR3 is 14 residues. Germline assignment: CDR1 PRHDT and CDR2 FYEKMQ (reference sequence). Deletions cut 0 bases from V and 8 bases from J, with 13 bases between. Written as DNA, the CDR3 is TGTGCCAGCAGCTTAGGCGGGGGAAATCGCGGCTACACCTTC. This encodes CASSLGGGNRGYTF. The full variable domain, with the rest looked up from reference TRBV13 and TRBJ1-2, is AAGVIQSPRHLIKEKRETATLKCYPIPRHDTVYWYQQGPGQDPQFLISFYEKMQSDKGSIPDRFSAQQFSDYHSELNMSSLELGDSALYFCASSLGGGNRGYTFGSGTRLTVV.

The rearrangement links TRBV5-6 to TRBJ2-7, with D perhaps TRBD1 (5 bases). CDR1 and CDR2 from the germline V gene are SGHDT and YYEEEE. The CDR3 runs to 14 residues. Between the trimmed V and J ends, which lost 0 bases and 0 bases, there was a span of 7 bases. CDR3 sequence reads: CASSLGQLSYEQYF. As DNA, the CDR3 is TGTGCCAGCAGCTTGGGACAGCTCTCCTACGAGCAGTACTTC.

Here the CDR3 reads CASSPRTAINYGYTF. The CDR3, as DNA: TGTGCCAGCAGCCCCCGGACAGCGATTAACTATGGCTACACCTTC. The chain joins TRBV9 to TRBJ1-2; D might be TRBD1 (6 bases). The CDR3 spans 15 residues. Germline V gene lookup returns CDR1 SGDLS and CDR2 YYNGEE. V gave up 4 bases and J gave up 1 base, with 14 bases separating them.

The chain employs TRBV5-4 and TRBJ1-3; D perhaps matches TRBD1 (6 bases). The V end was cut by 4 bases, the J end by 3 bases, with 14 bases between. The germline V gene has CDR1 SGHNT and CDR2 YYREEE (reference sequence). This CDR3 spans 15 amino acids. The CDR3 nucleotides read TGTGCCAGCAGCCAAGGGGGGGGCATTGGAAACACCATATATTTT. This sequence encodes CASSQGGGIGNTIYF.